This is a list of T cell receptor beta chains from one sample in a study of CD8 T cells in Susac syndrome. TCRdb processed the immunoSEQ multiplex PCR reads anew with MiXCR; each CDR3 protein has one entry. The sample holds 150,000 to 200,000 distinct CDR3 sequences; less than 95% are singletons and the top ten take more than 0.1%. The sequencing sample was made of CD4+ T cells from PBMCs. The receptors originated from a human donor in good health. Both conserved end residues are part of each CDR3.

CDR3 protein,J gene,V gene
CATSDPQGAGEQFF,TRBJ2-1,TRBV24-1
CASSSLGGTIGPQYF,TRBJ2-5,TRBV28
CAWVREETEAFF,TRBJ1-1,TRBV30
CASSRQGPSYEQYF,TRBJ2-7,TRBV27
CASSSQGYETQYF,TRBJ2-5,TRBV11-3
CASSYRQVSATQYF,TRBJ2-3,TRBV6-5
CASSLVDFGSYEQYF,TRBJ2-7,TRBV4-2
CASRRTAEQFF,TRBJ2-1,TRBV28
CSARRGQSSYEQYF,TRBJ2-7,TRBV20-1
CASSPDGQGAYEQYF,TRBJ2-7,TRBV7-9
CASSIWTSGSNEQFF,TRBJ2-1,TRBV19
CASKPGQLQETQYF,TRBJ2-5,TRBV2
CSAIAWSSGSYNEQFF,TRBJ2-1,TRBV20-1
CASSWDVFAQFF,TRBJ2-1,TRBV12-3/TRBV12-4
CSARPAGGPFGANVLTF,TRBJ2-6,TRBV20-1
CASSSRTGDGRIQYF,TRBJ2-4,TRBV7-9
CASSLQGHQPQHF,TRBJ1-5,TRBV7-9
CSAGTGMANYEQYF,TRBJ2-7,TRBV29-1
CASSPDRVRNYGYTF,TRBJ1-2,TRBV18